This entry describes one TCR beta chain. The antigen is undetermined. The data were taken from a study of beta chain features in type 1 diabetes. General observations from the study: When Type 1 diabetes patients were examined, their TCRB CDR3s proved moderately but significantly shorter in all four CD4+ subsets.

The trim removed 3 bases at V and 3 bases at J, leaving 4 bases unmatched. Germline-derived CDR1 and CDR2 are SGHVS and FNYEAQ. The CDR3 is made up of 15 amino acids. Sequencing targeted expressed TCRB transcripts, as all isolated RNA had been reverse transcribed. Regulatory, naive and central memory T cell samples averaged around 3.6 million reads. Measured with immunoSEQ multiplex PCR; TCRdb has only the in-frame clones, and not every one. The table shows 120,000 to 150,000 clones, with about 13% occurring only once. Material: central memory CD4+ T cells from blood. The rearrangement uses TRBV7-6 and TRBJ2-3, with 9 bases fitting TRBD1. The receptor comes from a man younger than 35 with type 1 diabetes. The CDR3 loop is CASSLTGQGTDTQYF. DNA of the CDR3: TGTGCCAGCAGCTTGACGGGACAGGGTACAGATACGCAGTATTTT.